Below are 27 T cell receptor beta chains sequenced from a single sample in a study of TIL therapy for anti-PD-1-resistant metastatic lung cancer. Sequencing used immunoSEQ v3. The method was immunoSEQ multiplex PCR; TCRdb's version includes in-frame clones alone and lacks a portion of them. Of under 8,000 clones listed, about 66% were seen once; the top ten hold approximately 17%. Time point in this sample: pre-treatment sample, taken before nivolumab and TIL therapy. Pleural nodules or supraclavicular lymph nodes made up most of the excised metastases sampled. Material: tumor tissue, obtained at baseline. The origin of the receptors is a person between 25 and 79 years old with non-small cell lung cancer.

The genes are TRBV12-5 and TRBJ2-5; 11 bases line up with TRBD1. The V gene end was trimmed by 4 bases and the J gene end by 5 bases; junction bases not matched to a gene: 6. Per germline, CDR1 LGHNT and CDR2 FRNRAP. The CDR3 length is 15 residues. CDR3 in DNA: TGTGCTAGTGGTTCCCCGGGACAGGGGGGGGAGACCCAGTACTTC. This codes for CASGSPGQGGETQYF. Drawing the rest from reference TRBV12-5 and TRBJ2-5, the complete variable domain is DARVTQTPRHKVTEMGQEVTMRCQPILGHNTVFWYRQTMMQGLELLAYFRNRAPLDDSGMPKDRFSAEMPDATLATLKIQPSEPRDSAVYFCASGSPGQGGETQYFGPGTRLLVL.

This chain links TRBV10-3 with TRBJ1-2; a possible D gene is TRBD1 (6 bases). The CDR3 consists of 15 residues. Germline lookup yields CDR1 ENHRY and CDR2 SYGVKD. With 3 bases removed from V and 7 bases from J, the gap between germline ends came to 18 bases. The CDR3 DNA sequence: TGTGCCATCAGTGATTTGGGGGGCCTACCCGGTGGCTACACCTTC. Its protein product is CAISDLGGLPGGYTF.

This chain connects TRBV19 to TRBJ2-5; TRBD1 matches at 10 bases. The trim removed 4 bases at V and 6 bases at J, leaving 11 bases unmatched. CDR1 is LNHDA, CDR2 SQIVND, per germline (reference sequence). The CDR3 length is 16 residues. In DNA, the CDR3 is TGTGCCAGTAGTAAAGGGCGGGACAGGGGCCCTCAGACCCAGTACTTC. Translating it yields CASSKGRDRGPQTQYF.

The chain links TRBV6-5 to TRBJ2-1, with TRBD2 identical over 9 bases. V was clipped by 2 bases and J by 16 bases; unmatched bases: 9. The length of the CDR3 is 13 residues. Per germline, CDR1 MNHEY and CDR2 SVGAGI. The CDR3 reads CASSYGGRVPTFF. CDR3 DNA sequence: TGTGCCAGCAGTTACGGCGGGAGGGTACCAACATTCTTC.

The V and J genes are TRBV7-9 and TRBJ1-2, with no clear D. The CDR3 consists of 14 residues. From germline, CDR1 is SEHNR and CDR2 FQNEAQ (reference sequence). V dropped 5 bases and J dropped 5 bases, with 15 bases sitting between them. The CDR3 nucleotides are TGTGCCAGCAGCCCGTCGCCAGTAATATATGGCTACACCTTC. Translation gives CASSPSPVIYGYTF.

The CDR3 sequence is CASSEGHLPIEKLFF. The CDR3 region has the DNA TGTGCCAGCAGCGAGGGACATCTCCCAATCGAAAAACTGTTTTTT. The chain combines TRBV9 with TRBJ1-4; a weak D match, TRBD1 (6 bases). Germline CDR1 and CDR2: SGDLS and YYNGEE. V lost 3 bases to trimming and J lost 8 bases, with 17 bases between them. The CDR3 is 15 amino acids.

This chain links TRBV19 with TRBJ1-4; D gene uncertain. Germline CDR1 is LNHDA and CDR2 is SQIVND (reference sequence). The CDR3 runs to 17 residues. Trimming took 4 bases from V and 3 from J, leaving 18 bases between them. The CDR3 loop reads CASSSDPRRDPNEKLFF. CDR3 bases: TGTGCCAGTAGTAGCGACCCGCGACGTGATCCTAATGAAAAACTGTTTTTT.

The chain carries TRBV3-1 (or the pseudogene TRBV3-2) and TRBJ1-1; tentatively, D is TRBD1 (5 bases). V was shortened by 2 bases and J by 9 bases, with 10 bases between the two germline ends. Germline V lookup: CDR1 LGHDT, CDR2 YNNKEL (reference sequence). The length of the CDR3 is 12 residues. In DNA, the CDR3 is TGTGCCAGCAGCCAATATGACAGTCAAGCTTTCTTT. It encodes CASSQYDSQAFF.

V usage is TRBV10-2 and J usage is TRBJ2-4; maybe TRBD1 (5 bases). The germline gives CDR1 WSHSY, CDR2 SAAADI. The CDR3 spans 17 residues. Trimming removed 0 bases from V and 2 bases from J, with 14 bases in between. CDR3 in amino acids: CASSESLGVGSKNIQYF. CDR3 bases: TGCGCCAGCAGTGAGTCCCTAGGGGTAGGGTCCAAAAACATTCAGTACTTC.

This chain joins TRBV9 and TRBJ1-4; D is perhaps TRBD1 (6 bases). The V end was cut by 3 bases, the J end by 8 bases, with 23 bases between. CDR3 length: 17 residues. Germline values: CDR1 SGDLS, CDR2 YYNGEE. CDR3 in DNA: TGTGCCAGCAGCGCCTACCGAGGCGGGGGCGCTGGGGAAAAACTGTTTTTT. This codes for CASSAYRGGGAGEKLFF.

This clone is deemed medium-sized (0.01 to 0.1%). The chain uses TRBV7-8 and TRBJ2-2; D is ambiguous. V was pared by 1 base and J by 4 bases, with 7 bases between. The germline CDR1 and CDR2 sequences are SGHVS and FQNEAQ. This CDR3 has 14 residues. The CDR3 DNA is TGTGCCAGCAGCTTAGACGCGTTCACCGGGGAGCTGTTTTTT. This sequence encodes CASSLDAFTGELFF. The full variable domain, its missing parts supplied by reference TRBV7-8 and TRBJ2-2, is GAGVSQSPRYKVAKRGQDVALRCDPISGHVSLFWYQQALGQGPEFLTYFQNEAQLDKSGLPSDRFFAERPEGSVSTLKIQRTQQEDSAVYLCASSLDAFTGELFFGEGSRLTVL.

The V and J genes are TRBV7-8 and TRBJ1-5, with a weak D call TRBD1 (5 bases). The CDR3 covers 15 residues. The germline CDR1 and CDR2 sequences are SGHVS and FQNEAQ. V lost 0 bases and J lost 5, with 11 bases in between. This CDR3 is CASSLAPGRDQPQHF. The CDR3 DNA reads TGTGCCAGCAGCTTAGCGCCAGGGCGGGATCAGCCCCAGCATTTT.

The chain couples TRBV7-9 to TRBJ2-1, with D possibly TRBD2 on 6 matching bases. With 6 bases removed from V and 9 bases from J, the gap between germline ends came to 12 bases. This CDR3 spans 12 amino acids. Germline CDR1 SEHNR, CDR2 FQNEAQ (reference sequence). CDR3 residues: CASSRLVGEQFF. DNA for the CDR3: TGTGCCAGCAGTCGACTAGTCGGTGAGCAGTTCTTC.

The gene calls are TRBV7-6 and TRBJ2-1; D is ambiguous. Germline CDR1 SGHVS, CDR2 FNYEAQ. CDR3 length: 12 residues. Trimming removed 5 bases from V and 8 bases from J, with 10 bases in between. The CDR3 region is CASSVWSDEQFF. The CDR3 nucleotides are TGTGCCAGCAGCGTTTGGTCTGATGAGCAGTTCTTC.

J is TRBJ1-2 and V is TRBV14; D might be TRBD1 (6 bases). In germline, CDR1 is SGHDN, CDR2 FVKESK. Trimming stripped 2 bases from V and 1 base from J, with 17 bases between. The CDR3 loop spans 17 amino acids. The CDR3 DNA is TGTGCCAGCAGCCAAATCCCGGGACACAATTATAACTATGGCTACACCTTC. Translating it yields CASSQIPGHNYNYGYTF.

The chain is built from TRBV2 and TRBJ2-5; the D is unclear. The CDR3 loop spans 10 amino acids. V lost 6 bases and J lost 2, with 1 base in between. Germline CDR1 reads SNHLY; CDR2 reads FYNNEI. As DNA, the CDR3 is TGTGCCAGCAGACAAGAGACCCAGTACTTC. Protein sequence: CASRQETQYF.

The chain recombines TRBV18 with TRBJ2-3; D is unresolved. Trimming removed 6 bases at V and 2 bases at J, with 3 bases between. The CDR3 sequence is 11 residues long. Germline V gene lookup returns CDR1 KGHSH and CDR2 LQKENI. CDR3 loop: CASSNTDTQYF. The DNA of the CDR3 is TGTGCCAGCTCGAACACAGATACGCAGTATTTT.

The CDR3 protein is CASSYSNNVGYTF. In nucleotides, the CDR3 is TGTGCCAGCAGTTACTCGAATAACGTTGGCTACACCTTC. This chain links TRBV6-6 with TRBJ1-2; no firm D call. The germline gives CDR1 MNHNY, CDR2 SVGAGI (reference sequence). This CDR3 is 13 amino acids long. V lost 0 bases and J 7 bases, leaving 9 bases between the germline ends.

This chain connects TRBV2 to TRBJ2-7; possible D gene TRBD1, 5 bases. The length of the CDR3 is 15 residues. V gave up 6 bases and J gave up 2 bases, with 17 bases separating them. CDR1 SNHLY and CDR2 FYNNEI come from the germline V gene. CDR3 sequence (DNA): TGTGCCAGCAGCGCCGGACAACCGTCAGCCTACGAGCAGTACTTC. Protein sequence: CASSAGQPSAYEQYF.

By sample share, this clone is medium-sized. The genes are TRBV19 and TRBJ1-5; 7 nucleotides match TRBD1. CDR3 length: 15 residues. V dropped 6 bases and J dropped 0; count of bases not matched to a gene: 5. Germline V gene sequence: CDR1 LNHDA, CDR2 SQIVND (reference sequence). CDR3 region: CASSETGISNQPQHF. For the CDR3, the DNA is TGTGCCAGTAGCGAGACAGGGATTAGCAATCAGCCCCAGCATTTT.

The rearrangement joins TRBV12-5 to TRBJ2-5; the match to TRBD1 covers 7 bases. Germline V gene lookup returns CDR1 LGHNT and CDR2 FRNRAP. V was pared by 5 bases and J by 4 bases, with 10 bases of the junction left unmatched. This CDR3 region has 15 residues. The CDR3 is CASGARQGWSETQYF. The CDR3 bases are TGTGCTAGTGGTGCACGACAGGGTTGGTCAGAGACCCAGTACTTC.

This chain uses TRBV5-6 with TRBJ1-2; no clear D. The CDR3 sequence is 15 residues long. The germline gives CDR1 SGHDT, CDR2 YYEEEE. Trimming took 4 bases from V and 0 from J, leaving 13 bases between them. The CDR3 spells CASSPVTTTNYGYTF. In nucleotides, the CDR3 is TGTGCCAGCAGCCCCGTTACTACAACTAACTATGGCTACACCTTC.

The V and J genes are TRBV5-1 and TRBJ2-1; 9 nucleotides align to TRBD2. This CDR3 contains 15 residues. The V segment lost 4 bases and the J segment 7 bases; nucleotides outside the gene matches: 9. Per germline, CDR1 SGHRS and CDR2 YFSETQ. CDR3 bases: TGCGCCAGCAGCATCGGGACTAGCAGTCGAAATGAGCAGTTCTTC. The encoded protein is CASSIGTSSRNEQFF.

CDR3 sequence (DNA): TGTGCCAGCAGTTTATCGAGGCGCTACGAGCAGTACTTC. As protein: CASSLSRRYEQYF. The J gene is TRBJ2-7, the V gene TRBV27; D not certain. This CDR3 comprises 13 residues. Trimming removed 0 bases at V and 3 bases at J, with 6 bases between. CDR1 and CDR2 (germline): MNHEY, SMNVEV (reference sequence).

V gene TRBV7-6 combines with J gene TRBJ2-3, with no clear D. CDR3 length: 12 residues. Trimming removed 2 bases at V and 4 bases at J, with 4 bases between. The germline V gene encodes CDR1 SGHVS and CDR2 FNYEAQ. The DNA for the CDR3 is TGTGCCAGCAGCTTATGGTCAGATACGCAGTATTTT. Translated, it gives CASSLWSDTQYF.

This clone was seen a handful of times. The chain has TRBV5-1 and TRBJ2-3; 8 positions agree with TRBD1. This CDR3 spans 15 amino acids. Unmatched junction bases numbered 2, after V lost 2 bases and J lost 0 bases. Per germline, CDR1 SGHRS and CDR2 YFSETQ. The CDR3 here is CASSFRQGSTDTQYF. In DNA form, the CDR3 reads TGCGCCAGCAGCTTTCGACAGGGGAGCACAGATACGCAGTATTTT.

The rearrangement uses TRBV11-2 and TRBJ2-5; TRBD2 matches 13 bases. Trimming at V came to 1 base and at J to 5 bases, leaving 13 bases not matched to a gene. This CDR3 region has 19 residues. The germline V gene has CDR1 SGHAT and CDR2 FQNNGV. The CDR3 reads CASSLGSWTSGSGSETQYF. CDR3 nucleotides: TGTGCCAGCAGCTTAGGGTCCTGGACTAGCGGGAGTGGTTCCGAGACCCAGTACTTC.